The 16 T cell receptor beta chains below were found in one sample sequenced in a study of T cells in Graves' hyperthyroidism and ophthalmopathy. The source material, RNA transcripts, was used to amplify TCR beta CDR3 regions. The HTBI primer set was used in a first-round RT-PCR of the TCR CDR3. Via MiXCR, TCRdb re-called the multiplex PCR reads, giving one row per CDR3 protein. In the table there are some 560,000 distinct CDR3 sequences, approximately 14% of which are singletons. Sample: blood. These receptors were obtained from a woman in her thirties or forties with Graves' hyperthyroidism.

This clonotype was seen repeatedly, ten times or more. The V call is TRBV2, the J call TRBJ2-1; 9 bases are shared with TRBD2. J was trimmed by 2 bases and V by 8 bases; bases with no gene match: 10. The CDR3 contains 16 residues. In germline, CDR1 is SNHLY, CDR2 FYNNEI. The CDR3 reads CASGPSGTLAYNEQFF. In DNA form, the CDR3 reads TGTGCCAGCGGCCCTAGCGGGACCCTAGCCTACAATGAGCAGTTCTTC. The full variable domain, completed using reference TRBV2 and TRBJ2-1, is EPEVTQTPSHQVTQMGQEVILRCVPISNHLYFYWYRQILGQKVEFLVSFYNNEISEKSEIFDDQFSVERPDGSNFTLKIRSTKLEDSAMYFCASGPSGTLAYNEQFFGPGTRLTVL.

Comments on this clonotype: Being one base from a much bigger clone, this may be a read error. The chain couples TRBV12-3 or TRBV12-4 to TRBJ2-6; maybe TRBD2 (6 bases). The CDR3 extends over 13 amino acids. DNA for the CDR3: TGTGCCAGCGGGGACTCTGGGGCCAACATCCTGACTTTC. It codes for CASGDSGANILTF.

This clonotype was recorded many times. The chain has TRBV3-1 and TRBJ1-2; maybe TRBD1 (6 bases). Per germline, CDR1 LGHDT and CDR2 YNNKEL (reference sequence). Trimming pared 0 bases from V and 3 bases from J, leaving 11 bases between. This CDR3 contains 15 residues. As DNA, the CDR3 is TGTGCCAGCAGCCAAGAGTGGAGGGGGGACTATGGCTACACCTTC. Translating it yields CASSQEWRGDYGYTF.

This clonotype was detected many times. The chain combines TRBV20-1 with TRBJ2-1; no reliable D call. The V gene lost 1 base and the J gene lost 2 bases, with 9 bases spanning the gap. Per germline, CDR1 DFQATT and CDR2 SNEGSKA (reference sequence). CDR3 size: 14 residues. CDR3 sequence (DNA): TGCAGTGCTAGAGCCAGGCAGACCTACAATGAGCAGTTCTTC. Its translation is CSARARQTYNEQFF.

This clonotype appeared many times. The chain is built from TRBV3-1 and TRBJ1-1; D gene unclear. Looked up from germline, CDR1 is LGHDT and CDR2 is YNNKEL (reference sequence). The CDR3 is 13 residues long. V lost 1 base and J lost 7, with 10 bases in between. In DNA, the CDR3 is TGTGCCAGCAGCCAAGTTCCGGACCTTGAAGCTTTCTTT. Its translation is CASSQVPDLEAFF.

This clonotype was detected only a few times. The chain links TRBV5-5 to TRBJ2-7, with D uncertain. The CDR3 extends over 14 amino acids. Between the trimmed V and J ends, which lost 4 bases and 0 bases, there was a span of 11 bases. The germline CDR1 and CDR2 sequences are SGHKS and YYEKEE (reference sequence). Written as DNA, the CDR3 is TGTGCCAGCAGCAACCGGGCCAGCTCCTACGAGCAGTACTTC. This codes for CASSNRASSYEQYF.

This clonotype was seen more than once but under ten times. This chain uses TRBV29-1 with TRBJ1-4, with D unresolved. CDR3 length: 12 amino acids. With 7 bases removed from V and 4 bases from J, the gap between germline ends came to 10 bases. Germline CDR1 and CDR2: SQVTM and ANQGSEA. CDR3 protein: CSAGENNEKLFF. The DNA of the CDR3 is TGCAGCGCGGGAGAGAATAATGAAAAACTGTTTTTT.

This clonotype was seen repeatedly, ten times or more. The chain couples TRBV28 to TRBJ2-2; D ambiguous. The CDR3 runs to 15 residues. V was cut by 7 bases and J by 2 bases, with 14 bases left in between. Per germline, CDR1 MDHEN and CDR2 SYDVKM. The DNA of the CDR3 is TGTGCCAGCACCAAAGAAGGAACTAACACCGGGGAGCTGTTTTTT. Amino acid sequence: CASTKEGTNTGELFF.

DNA of the CDR3: TGTGCCAGCAGTGAACAGGGCGATCAGCCCCAGCATTTT. Encoded protein: CASSEQGDQPQHF. The V call is TRBV6-1, the J call TRBJ1-5; a weak D match, TRBD1 (5 bases). V lost 2 bases, J lost 5 bases, and 7 bases lay in between. The V gene's germline CDR1 is MNHNS and CDR2 SASEGT. The CDR3 runs to 13 residues.

At least ten counts were recorded for this clonotype. V usage is TRBV28 and J usage is TRBJ1-1; perhaps TRBD1 as D (6 bases). The CDR3 has 15 amino acids. The ends were cut back, 4 bases at V and 2 bases at J, with 14 bases in the middle. Germline CDR1 reads MDHEN; CDR2 reads SYDVKM. CDR3 sequence: CASSSGGQKNTEAFF. The CDR3, as DNA: TGTGCCAGCAGTTCGGGGGGACAAAAAAACACTGAAGCTTTCTTT.

This clonotype was observed a handful of times. The genes are TRBV24-1 and TRBJ2-1; 7 bases align to TRBD1. The length of the CDR3 is 14 residues. Germline V gene sequence: CDR1 KGHDR, CDR2 SFDVKD. Trimming removed 4 bases from V and 8 bases from J; junction bases left unmatched: 7. The CDR3: CATSETTGTYEQFF. For the CDR3, the DNA is TGTGCCACCAGTGAAACGACAGGGACATATGAGCAGTTCTTC.

This clonotype came up many times. This chain joins TRBV5-1 and TRBJ2-5; 10 bases line up with TRBD2. The J segment lost 3 bases and the V segment lost 0 bases, leaving 5 bases of the junction unmatched. The CDR3 has 16 residues. Germline CDR1 is SGHRS and CDR2 is YFSETQ. The CDR3 loop is CASSLGSSGRKETQYF. In nucleotides, the CDR3 is TGCGCCAGCAGCTTGGGGTCTAGCGGGAGAAAAGAGACCCAGTACTTC.

This sequence joins TRBV6-1 and TRBJ1-2; 8 nucleotides match TRBD1. The CDR3 is made up of 15 amino acids. With V trimmed by 5 bases and J by 4 bases, 9 bases remained unmatched. Germline assignment: CDR1 MNHNS and CDR2 SASEGT. The CDR3, as DNA: TGTGCCAGCAGTCCCAGGGGGCGCGAGGTCTATGGCTACACCTTC. It codes for CASSPRGREVYGYTF.

This clonotype was seen ten or more times. The J gene is TRBJ2-1, the V gene TRBV27; 9 bases are shared with TRBD2. Germline V gene data show CDR1 as MNHEY and CDR2 as SMNVEV (reference sequence). The CDR3 is 15 amino acids. Unmatched junction bases numbered 7, after V lost 5 bases and J lost 5 bases. The CDR3 protein is CASSLAGTPNNEQFF. The CDR3 nucleotides are TGTGCCAGCAGTCTAGCGGGGACACCAAACAATGAGCAGTTCTTC.

This clonotype was observed a few times. V is TRBV5-8 and J is TRBJ2-1; possible D gene TRBD2, 5 bases. The CDR3 consists of 15 residues. Between the trimmed V and J ends, which lost 4 bases and 6 bases, there was a span of 17 bases. From germline, CDR1 is SGHTS and CDR2 YDEGEE. CDR3 residues: CASSASALAFNEQFF. DNA for the CDR3: TGTGCCAGCAGCGCCTCCGCGCTAGCTTTCAATGAGCAGTTCTTC.

This clonotype was found a few times. The chain combines TRBV11-3 with TRBJ2-7; D ambiguous. The V gene lost 5 bases and the J gene lost 2 bases, with 4 bases spanning the gap. The CDR3 loop spans 11 amino acids. Germline lookup yields CDR1 SGHNT and CDR2 YENEEA. This CDR3 reads CASSVAYEQYF. The CDR3 DNA reads as TGTGCCAGCAGCGTAGCCTACGAGCAGTACTTC.